Following are 32 T cell receptor beta chains from one sample sequenced in a study of sequential checkpoint blockade in melanoma. Generated by immunoSEQ multiplex PCR, the TCRdb table keeps only in-frame clones and is missing some. This table has 31,000 or so clones, around 88% appearing once. The treatment denotes: randomized to nivolumab then ipilimumab (arm A) or the reverse (arm B). Sequences were derived from CD8+ T cells sorted from blood (inferred from file names), sampled from a patient given nivolumab and ipilimumab in sequence. These receptors all stem from a human donor with melanoma.

The gene calls are TRBV9 and TRBJ2-5; 11 bases line up with TRBD2. The CDR3 is 15 residues long. Per germline, CDR1 SGDLS and CDR2 YYNGEE. V trimming: 3 bases; J trimming: 5 bases; junction bases outside the gene matches: 6. The CDR3 here is CASSAGLAVWETQYF. The CDR3 DNA is TGTGCCAGCAGCGCGGGACTAGCGGTGTGGGAGACCCAGTACTTC.

This chain connects TRBV7-9 to TRBJ2-7, with 11 bases lining up with TRBD2. This CDR3 is built from 14 residues. Unmatched junction bases numbered 4, after V lost 5 bases and J lost 4 bases. Germline CDR1 SEHNR, CDR2 FQNEAQ (reference sequence). The chain's CDR3 is CASSQSSGGYEQYF. CDR3 DNA sequence: TGTGCCAGCAGCCAATCTAGCGGGGGGTACGAGCAGTACTTC. The full variable domain, with the rest looked up from reference TRBV7-9 and TRBJ2-7, is DTGVSQNPRHKITKRGQNVTFRCDPISEHNRLYWYRQTLGQGPEFLTYFQNEAQLEKSRLLSDRFSAERPKGSFSTLEIQRTEQGDSAMYLCASSQSSGGYEQYFGPGTRLTVT.

The rearrangement links TRBV7-9 to TRBJ1-3, with 9 bases matching TRBD1. Germline values: CDR1 SEHNR, CDR2 FQNEAQ (reference sequence). The CDR3 sequence is 18 residues long. With 5 bases clipped from V and 3 bases from J, the junction kept 14 bases outside the gene matches. The CDR3 spells CASSRGSWTGEVGNTIYF. CDR3 DNA: TGTGCCAGCAGCCGCGGGTCTTGGACAGGGGAGGTTGGAAACACCATATATTTT. The variable domain in full, with the rest retrieved from reference TRBV7-9 and TRBJ1-3, is DTGVSQNPRHKITKRGQNVTFRCDPISEHNRLYWYRQTLGQGPEFLTYFQNEAQLEKSRLLSDRFSAERPKGSFSTLEIQRTEQGDSAMYLCASSRGSWTGEVGNTIYFGEGSWLTVV.

The J gene is TRBJ2-4, the V gene TRBV7-6; a possible D gene is TRBD1 (6 bases). V gave up 4 bases and J gave up 8 bases, with 12 bases separating them. The germline V gene encodes CDR1 SGHVS and CDR2 FNYEAQ. The CDR3 contains 13 residues. The CDR3 here is CASSSTGSYIQYF. DNA of the CDR3: TGTGCCAGCAGCTCGACAGGCTCGTACATTCAGTACTTC.

The V and J genes are TRBV28 and TRBJ2-7, with 8 bases aligning to TRBD1. The germline V gene encodes CDR1 MDHEN and CDR2 SYDVKM. Losses at the gene ends were 4 bases for V and 3 bases for J; bases not matched to a gene: 14. The CDR3 runs to 17 residues. CDR3 sequence (DNA): TGTGCCAGCAGTTACCCAACCGGGACAGGCGAGTACTACGAGCAGTACTTC. Its translation is CASSYPTGTGEYYEQYF.

The chain combines TRBV7-9 with TRBJ2-5; 8 nucleotides align to TRBD1. This CDR3 comprises 15 residues. CDR1 SEHNR and CDR2 FQNEAQ come from the germline V gene (reference sequence). V lost 1 base to trimming and J lost 5 bases; unmatched junction nucleotides: 6. The CDR3: CASSLGVDRVETQYF. CDR3 nucleotides: TGTGCCAGCAGCTTAGGGGTGGACAGGGTTGAGACCCAGTACTTC. The full variable domain, completed using reference TRBV7-9 and TRBJ2-5, is DTGVSQNPRHKITKRGQNVTFRCDPISEHNRLYWYRQTLGQGPEFLTYFQNEAQLEKSRLLSDRFSAERPKGSFSTLEIQRTEQGDSAMYLCASSLGVDRVETQYFGPGTRLLVL.

This chain uses TRBV27 with TRBJ1-3; 7 bases agree with TRBD1. The trim removed 5 bases at V and 0 bases at J, leaving 7 bases unmatched. The CDR3 is 16 residues long. Germline lookup yields CDR1 MNHEY and CDR2 SMNVEV (reference sequence). CDR3 in amino acids: CASSQRQGASGNTIYF. The DNA for the CDR3 is TGTGCCAGCAGTCAGCGACAGGGAGCCTCTGGAAACACCATATATTTT.

The V gene is TRBV2, the J gene TRBJ2-7, with a possible D match to TRBD1 (5 bases). Germline V gene data show CDR1 as SNHLY and CDR2 as FYNNEI. Trimming shortened V by 2 bases and J by 3 bases, and 11 bases separated the two germline ends. The CDR3 runs 14 residues. The CDR3 here is CASSERGSSYEQYF. The CDR3 DNA sequence: TGTGCCAGCAGTGAAAGGGGTAGCAGCTACGAGCAGTACTTC.

The chain combines TRBV9 with TRBJ1-6; 7 nucleotides match TRBD1. V was clipped by 4 bases and J by 3 bases; unmatched bases: 4. Germline V gene data show CDR1 as SGDLS and CDR2 as YYNGEE. CDR3 length: 15 residues. The DNA for the CDR3 is TGTGCCAGCAGCCTCGGACAGGTCTATAATTCACCCCTCCACTTT. It encodes CASSLGQVYNSPLHF.

By sample fraction, this clone is medium-sized. This chain connects TRBV6-5 to TRBJ2-1, with TRBD2 matching over 8 bases. V shed 0 bases and J 1 base; nucleotides not matched to a gene: 2. The CDR3 spans 16 residues. CDR1 and CDR2 from the germline V gene are MNHEY and SVGAGI. CDR3 sequence: CASSYSSGGSYNEQFF. CDR3 DNA sequence: TGTGCCAGCAGTTACTCCTCGGGGGGGTCCTACAATGAGCAGTTCTTC.

The rearrangement links TRBV7-9 to TRBJ2-7; TRBD1 agrees at 7 bases. Germline V CDR1 and CDR2: SEHNR, FQNEAQ (reference sequence). The CDR3 is 14 residues long. Trimming removed 5 bases from V and 1 base from J; junction bases left unmatched: 5. CDR3 sequence reads: CASSVTGDSYEQYF. The CDR3 nucleotides are TGTGCCAGCAGCGTTACAGGGGATTCCTACGAGCAGTACTTC.

This chain uses TRBV9 with TRBJ2-7; D possibly corresponds to TRBD2 (7 bases). CDR3 length: 17 residues. Germline V gene sequence: CDR1 SGDLS, CDR2 YYNGEE. V lost 3 bases and J lost 0, with 19 bases in between. The CDR3 DNA reads TGTGCCAGCAGCGCCCGGGGGGCGGGGGCCCCCTCCTACGAGCAGTACTTC. This encodes CASSARGAGAPSYEQYF.

This rearrangement joins TRBV4-3 to TRBJ1-6; 7 positions match TRBD1. Losses at the gene ends were 2 bases for V and 3 bases for J; bases not matched to a gene: 10. The CDR3 runs to 18 residues. From germline, CDR1 is LGHNA and CDR2 YSLEER. CDR3 amino acids: CASSQTGVYSYYNSPLHF. DNA of the CDR3: TGCGCCAGCAGCCAAACAGGGGTTTATTCCTACTATAATTCACCCCTCCACTTT.

This chain connects TRBV4-2 to TRBJ2-7; 8 nucleotides line up with TRBD1. With V trimmed by 3 bases and J by 4 bases, 14 bases remained unmatched. CDR3 length: 17 residues. CDR1 is LGHNA, CDR2 YNFKEQ, per germline. CDR3 coding DNA: TGTGCCAGCAGCCATTCGGGAACCGGGACAGGAGATTACGAGCAGTACTTC. It yields the protein CASSHSGTGTGDYEQYF.

This clone has a single count. The chain carries TRBV9 and TRBJ1-2, with a possible D match to TRBD1 (6 bases). Trimming stripped 0 bases from V and 6 bases from J, with 9 bases between. Per the germline V gene, CDR1 is SGDLS and CDR2 is YYNGEE. The CDR3 contains 13 residues. CDR3 DNA sequence: TGTGCCAGCAGCGTAGGCCAGGGGAATGGCTACACCTTC. This gives the protein CASSVGQGNGYTF.

Only one count was recorded for this clone. The chain has TRBV18 and TRBJ1-5; the D gene is possibly TRBD1 (6 bases). V was cut by 4 bases and J by 7 bases, with 14 bases left in between. Per the germline V gene, CDR1 is KGHSH and CDR2 is LQKENI. The CDR3 extends over 14 amino acids. This CDR3 is CASSQGGAWQPQHF. CDR3 nucleotides: TGTGCCAGCTCACAGGGGGGGGCATGGCAGCCCCAGCATTTT.

The chain couples TRBV5-6 to TRBJ2-7, with 7 nucleotides matching TRBD1. Trimming cost V 3 bases and J 0 bases; bases outside gene matches: 0. Germline V gene data show CDR1 as SGHDT and CDR2 as YYEEEE. This CDR3 spans 13 amino acids. For the CDR3, the DNA is TGTGCCAGCAGCTGGGACAGCTCCTACGAGCAGTACTTC. It yields the protein CASSWDSSYEQYF.

The chain employs TRBV2 and TRBJ1-2; possibly TRBD1 for D (5 bases). Germline V gene sequence: CDR1 SNHLY, CDR2 FYNNEI. Trimming removed 0 bases at V and 4 bases at J, with 18 bases between. This CDR3 has 17 amino acids. The CDR3 region is CASSEAHLEQALYGYTF. The CDR3 nucleotides read TGTGCCAGCAGTGAAGCGCATTTAGAACAGGCACTCTATGGCTACACCTTC.

The CDR3 is CASSFPRGTLMNTEAFF. As DNA, the CDR3 is TGTGCCAGCAGTTTTCCGAGAGGGACTTTGATGAACACTGAAGCTTTCTTT. The chain recombines TRBV28 with TRBJ1-1; D may be TRBD1 (5 bases). The CDR3 spans 17 residues. The germline V and J ends were trimmed by 3 bases and 0 bases, with 17 bases remaining between them. Germline V gene sequence: CDR1 MDHEN, CDR2 SYDVKM.

The chain employs TRBV4-3 and TRBJ1-6; 10 nucleotides align to TRBD1. The CDR3 is 16 amino acids. The ends lost 4 bases at V and 5 bases at J; junction bases unmatched: 5. Germline V CDR1 and CDR2: LGHNA, YSLEER. The CDR3, as DNA: TGCGCCAGCAGCCCAGGACAGGGGGGTCATAATTCACCCCTCCACTTT. It translates to CASSPGQGGHNSPLHF.

This clone was seen once. The chain is built from TRBV29-1 and TRBJ2-7, with TRBD1 identical over 9 bases. There are 15 residues in the CDR3. V gave up 0 bases and J gave up 6 bases; unmatched junction bases: 9. Germline V gives CDR1 SQVTM, CDR2 ANQGSEA. The CDR3 DNA is TGCAGCGTTGAAGATCCAGGACAGGGGCCTCTCGAGCAGTACTTC. It encodes CSVEDPGQGPLEQYF.

The rearrangement joins TRBV7-8 to TRBJ2-3, with 8 bases identical to TRBD2. The germline gives CDR1 SGHVS, CDR2 FQNEAQ. This CDR3 is built from 15 residues. The V gene end was trimmed by 6 bases and the J gene end by 0 bases; junction bases not matched to a gene: 5. The CDR3 nucleotides read TGTGCCAGCAGTCCCCAGCGGGGGAGCACAGATACGCAGTATTTT. Translating gives CASSPQRGSTDTQYF.

This chain uses TRBV7-2 with TRBJ1-6; tentative D call: TRBD1 (6 bases). Germline lookup yields CDR1 SGHTA and CDR2 FQGNSA. This CDR3 contains 15 residues. V lost 4 bases and J lost 7, with 14 bases in between. CDR3 in DNA: TGTGCCAGCAGCTCAGGACACAGGGTGAATTCACCCCTCCACTTT. Its translation: CASSSGHRVNSPLHF.

The CDR3 DNA is TGCGCCAGCAGCCAAGACTCACCCGGGGGGGCCATTTCTGGCGGGGAGCTGTTTTTT. It yields the protein CASSQDSPGGAISGGELFF. This chain links TRBV4-3 with TRBJ2-2, with 8 bases that match TRBD2. The V segment lost 0 bases and the J segment 7 bases; nucleotides outside the gene matches: 16. CDR1 is LGHNA, CDR2 YSLEER, per germline. There are 19 residues in the CDR3.

V is TRBV2 and J is TRBJ2-1; 8 nucleotides align to TRBD2. V was clipped by 1 base and J by 4 bases; unmatched bases: 3. This CDR3 region has 15 residues. Germline values: CDR1 SNHLY, CDR2 FYNNEI. For the CDR3, the DNA is TGTGCCAGCAGTGAAGGGCGGGGGGTGTACAATGAGCAGTTCTTC. It translates to CASSEGRGVYNEQFF.

This sequence joins TRBV7-9 and TRBJ2-7, with 9 bases aligning to TRBD2. This CDR3 is 15 amino acids long. With 1 base clipped from V and 0 bases from J, the junction kept 1 base outside the gene matches. Germline CDR1 and CDR2: SEHNR and FQNEAQ (reference sequence). The CDR3 region has the DNA TGTGCCAGCAGCTTAGGGACTAGCGACTCCTACGAGCAGTACTTC. Residues: CASSLGTSDSYEQYF.

J is TRBJ2-2 and V is TRBV7-2; D ambiguous. Deletions cut 1 base from V and 7 bases from J, with 7 bases between. The length of the CDR3 is 13 residues. Germline V gene lookup returns CDR1 SGHTA and CDR2 FQGNSA. The CDR3 DNA reads as TGTGCCAGCAGCTTAGAATCTCGCGGGGAGCTGTTTTTT. Translated, it gives CASSLESRGELFF. Together with reference TRBV7-2 and TRBJ2-2, the CDR3 gives the full variable domain: GAGVSQSPSNKVTEKGKDVELRCDPISGHTALYWYRQSLGQGLEFLIYFQGNSAPDKSGLPSDRFSAERTGGSVSTLTIQRTQQEDSAVYLCASSLESRGELFFGEGSRLTVL.

DNA of the CDR3: TGCGCCAGCAGCCAACGGGGGGGAGGCTACAATGAGCAGTTCTTC. Translated, it gives CASSQRGGGYNEQFF. This rearrangement joins TRBV4-3 to TRBJ2-1; 8 bases align to TRBD2. V shed 2 bases and J 3 bases; nucleotides not matched to a gene: 3. Germline CDR1 LGHNA, CDR2 YSLEER. This CDR3 comprises 15 residues.

The chain uses TRBV19 and TRBJ2-5, with 8 positions matching TRBD1. The CDR3 spans 15 residues. V gave up 2 bases and J gave up 4 bases; unmatched junction bases: 6. Germline loops: CDR1 LNHDA, CDR2 SQIVND (reference sequence). CDR3 DNA: TGTGCCAGTAGTATAAGTACAGGGGGTGGAGAGACCCAGTACTTC. As protein: CASSISTGGGETQYF.

The chain joins TRBV11-2 to TRBJ2-7; 7 bases match TRBD2. This CDR3 spans 14 amino acids. The V and J ends lost 1 base and 3 bases, in that order; junction bases with no gene match: 3. CDR1 and CDR2 (germline): SGHAT, FQNNGV. The CDR3 nucleotides read TGTGCCAGCAGCTTAGGCGGCGGGGGCTACGAGCAGTACTTC. Protein product: CASSLGGGGYEQYF.

This clone was detected once. This sequence joins TRBV5-1 and TRBJ2-3; the match to TRBD2 covers 9 bases. The CDR3 spans 17 residues. J lost 5 bases, V lost 4 bases, and 14 bases had no gene match. Germline CDR1 reads SGHRS; CDR2 reads YFSETQ. The CDR3 DNA follows: TGCGCCAGCAGCCGCGGGACTGGCGGGAGGGCCCAAGATACGCAGTATTTT. This sequence encodes CASSRGTGGRAQDTQYF.

The chain recombines TRBV4-3 with TRBJ2-1; TRBD2 agrees at 13 bases. V trimming: 6 bases; J trimming: 4 bases; junction bases outside the gene matches: 9. CDR1 and CDR2 (germline): LGHNA, YSLEER. This CDR3 contains 17 residues. The CDR3 region has the DNA TGCGCCAGCAGTCTTACGACTAGCGGGGGGTTTTACAATGAGCAGTTCTTC. The encoded protein is CASSLTTSGGFYNEQFF.